This T cell receptor (beta chain) was sequenced for a study of pediatric ulcerative colitis. Clones were read by immunoSEQ multiplex PCR, and TCRdb kept only the in-frame ones, dropping some. Among about 60,000 clones listed, 85% to 90% were seen once. This clone showed up just a few times. Its target is not known. Study-wide points: This repertoire reflects total lymphocytes rather than subpopulations like regulatory T cells. Substantially fewer templates came from a couple of patients' blood samples.

V lost 2 bases, J lost 8 bases, and 15 bases lay in between. Germline CDR1 is SGHTA and CDR2 is FQGNSA. The CDR3 spans 14 residues. This clonotype was obtained from a boy younger than 18 who was a control in a study of pediatric ulcerative colitis. The chain carries TRBV7-2 and TRBJ1-2; D is unclear. Sequenced sample: blood. The CDR3 sequence is CASSLNPLGGGYTF. DNA for the CDR3: TGTGCCAGCAGCTTAAATCCCCTGGGTGGAGGCTACACCTTC. The full variable domain, rest sourced from reference TRBV7-2 and TRBJ1-2, is GAGVSQSPSNKVTEKGKDVELRCDPISGHTALYWYRQSLGQGLEFLIYFQGNSAPDKSGLPSDRFSAERTGGSVSTLTIQRTQQEDSAVYLCASSLNPLGGGYTFGSGTRLTVV.